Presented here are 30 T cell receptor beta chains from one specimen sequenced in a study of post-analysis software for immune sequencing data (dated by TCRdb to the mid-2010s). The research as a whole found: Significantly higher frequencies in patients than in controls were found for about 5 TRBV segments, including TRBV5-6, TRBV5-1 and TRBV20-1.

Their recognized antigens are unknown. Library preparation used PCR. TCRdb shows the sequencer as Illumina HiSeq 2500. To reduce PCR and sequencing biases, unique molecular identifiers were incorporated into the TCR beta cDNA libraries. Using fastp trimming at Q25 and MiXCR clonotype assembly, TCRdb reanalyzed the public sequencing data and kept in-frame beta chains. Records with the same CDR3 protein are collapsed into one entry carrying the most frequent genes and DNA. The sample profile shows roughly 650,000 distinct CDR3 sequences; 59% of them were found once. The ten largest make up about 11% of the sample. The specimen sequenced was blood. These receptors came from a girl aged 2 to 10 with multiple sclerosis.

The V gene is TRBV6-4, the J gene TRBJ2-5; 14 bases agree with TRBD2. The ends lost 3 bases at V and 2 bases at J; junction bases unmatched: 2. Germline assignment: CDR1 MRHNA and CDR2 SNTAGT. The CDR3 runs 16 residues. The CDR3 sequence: CASSEGLAGGQETQYF. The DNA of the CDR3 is TGTGCCAGCAGTGAAGGACTAGCGGGGGGTCAAGAGACCCAGTACTTC.

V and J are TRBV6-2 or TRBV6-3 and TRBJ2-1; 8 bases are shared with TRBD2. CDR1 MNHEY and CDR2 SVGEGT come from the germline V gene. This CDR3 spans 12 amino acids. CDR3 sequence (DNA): TGTGCTAGCGGGGTCGCCTACAATGAGCAGTTCTTC. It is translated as CASGVAYNEQFF.

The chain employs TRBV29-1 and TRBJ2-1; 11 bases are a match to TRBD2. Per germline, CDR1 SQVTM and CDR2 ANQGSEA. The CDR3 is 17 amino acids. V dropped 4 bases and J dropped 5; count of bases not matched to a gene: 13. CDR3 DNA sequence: TGCAGCGTTGGAGGACTAGCGGGTCCGCTTGCCGACAATGAGCAGTTCTTC. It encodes CSVGGLAGPLADNEQFF.

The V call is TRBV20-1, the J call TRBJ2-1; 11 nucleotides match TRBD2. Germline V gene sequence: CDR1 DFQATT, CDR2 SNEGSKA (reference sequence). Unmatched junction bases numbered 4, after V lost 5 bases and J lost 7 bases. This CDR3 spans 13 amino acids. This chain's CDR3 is CSAGSGRENEQFF. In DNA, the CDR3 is TGCAGTGCTGGTAGCGGGAGGGAAAATGAGCAGTTCTTC.

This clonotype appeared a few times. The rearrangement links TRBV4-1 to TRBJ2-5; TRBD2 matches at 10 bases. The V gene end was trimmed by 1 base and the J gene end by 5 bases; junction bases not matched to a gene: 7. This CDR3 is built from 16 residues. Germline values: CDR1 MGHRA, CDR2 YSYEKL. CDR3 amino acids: CASSQVALAGVETQYF. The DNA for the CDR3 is TGCGCCAGCAGCCAAGTCGCGCTAGCGGGAGTGGAGACCCAGTACTTC.

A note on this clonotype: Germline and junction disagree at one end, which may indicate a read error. CDR3 coding DNA: TGTGCCAACAGCCCTCTAGCGGGGGGGCCGCATGAGCAGTTCTTC. Encoded protein: CANSPLAGGPHEQFF. This chain connects TRBV11-2 to TRBJ2-1; 12 bases are a match to TRBD2. The CDR3 totals 15 residues. Germline CDR1 and CDR2: SGHAT and FQNNGV.

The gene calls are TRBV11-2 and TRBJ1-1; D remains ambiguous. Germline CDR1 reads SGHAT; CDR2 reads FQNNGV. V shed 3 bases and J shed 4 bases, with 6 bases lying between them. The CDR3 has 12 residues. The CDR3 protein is CASSFLGTEAFF. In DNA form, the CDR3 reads TGTGCCAGCAGCTTTCTAGGCACTGAAGCTTTCTTT. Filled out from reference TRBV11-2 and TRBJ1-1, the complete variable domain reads EAGVAQSPRYKIIEKRQSVAFWCNPISGHATLYWYQQILGQGPKLLIQFQNNGVVDDSQLPKDRFSAERLKGVDSTLKIQPAKLEDSAVYLCASSFLGTEAFFGQGTRLTVV.

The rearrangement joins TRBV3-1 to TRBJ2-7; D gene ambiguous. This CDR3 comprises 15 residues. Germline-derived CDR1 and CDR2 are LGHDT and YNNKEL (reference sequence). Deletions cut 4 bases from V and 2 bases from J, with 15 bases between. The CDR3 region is CASSPYDGSPYEQYF. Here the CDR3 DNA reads TGTGCCAGCAGCCCATACGACGGTTCGCCCTACGAGCAGTACTTC.

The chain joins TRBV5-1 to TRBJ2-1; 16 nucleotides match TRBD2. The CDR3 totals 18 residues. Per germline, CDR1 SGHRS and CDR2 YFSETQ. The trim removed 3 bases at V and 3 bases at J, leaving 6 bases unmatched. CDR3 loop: CASSWGLAGGQYYNEQFF. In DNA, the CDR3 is TGCGCCAGCAGCTGGGGACTAGCGGGGGGGCAGTACTACAATGAGCAGTTCTTC. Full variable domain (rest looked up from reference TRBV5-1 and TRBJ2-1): KAGVTQTPRYLIKTRGQQVTLSCSPISGHRSVSWYQQTPGQGLQFLFEYFSETQRNKGNFPGRFSGRQFSNSRSEMNVSTLELGDSALYLCASSWGLAGGQYYNEQFFGPGTRLTVL.

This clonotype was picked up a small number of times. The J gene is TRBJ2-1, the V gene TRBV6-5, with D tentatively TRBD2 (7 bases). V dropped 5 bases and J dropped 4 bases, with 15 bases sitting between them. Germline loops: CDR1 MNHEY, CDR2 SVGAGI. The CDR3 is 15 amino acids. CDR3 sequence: CASSTGGPLYNEQFF. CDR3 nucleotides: TGTGCCAGCAGTACCGGGGGGCCCCTTTACAATGAGCAGTTCTTC.

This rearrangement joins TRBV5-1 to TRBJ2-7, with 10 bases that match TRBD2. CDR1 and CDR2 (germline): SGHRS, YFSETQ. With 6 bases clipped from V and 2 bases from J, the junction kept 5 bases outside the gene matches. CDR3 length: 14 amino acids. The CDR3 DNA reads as TGCGCCAGCACCGCTAGCGGGAGTCCCTACGAGCAGTACTTC. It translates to CASTASGSPYEQYF. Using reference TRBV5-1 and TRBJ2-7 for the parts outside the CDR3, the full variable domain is KAGVTQTPRYLIKTRGQQVTLSCSPISGHRSVSWYQQTPGQGLQFLFEYFSETQRNKGNFPGRFSGRQFSNSRSEMNVSTLELGDSALYLCASTASGSPYEQYFGPGTRLTVT.

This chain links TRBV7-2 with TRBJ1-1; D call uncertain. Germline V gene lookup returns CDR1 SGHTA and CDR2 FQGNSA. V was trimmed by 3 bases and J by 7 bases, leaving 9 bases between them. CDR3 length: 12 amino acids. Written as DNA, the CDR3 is TGTGCCAGCAGCTTCTCGGCTCATGAAGCTTTCTTT. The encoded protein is CASSFSAHEAFF.

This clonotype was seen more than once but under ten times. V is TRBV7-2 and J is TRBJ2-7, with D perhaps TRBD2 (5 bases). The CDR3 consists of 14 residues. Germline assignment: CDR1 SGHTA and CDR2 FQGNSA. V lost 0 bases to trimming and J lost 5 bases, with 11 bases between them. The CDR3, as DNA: TGTGCCAGCAGCTTAGCGGGAGAGTCCCACGAGCAGTACTTC. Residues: CASSLAGESHEQYF.

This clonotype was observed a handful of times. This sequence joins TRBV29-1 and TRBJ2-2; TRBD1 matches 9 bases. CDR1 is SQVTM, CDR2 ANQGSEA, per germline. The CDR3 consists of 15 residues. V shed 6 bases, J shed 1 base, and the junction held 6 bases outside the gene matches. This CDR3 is CSVGGTGMNTGELFF. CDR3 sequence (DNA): TGCAGCGTCGGAGGGACAGGGATGAACACCGGGGAGCTGTTTTTT.

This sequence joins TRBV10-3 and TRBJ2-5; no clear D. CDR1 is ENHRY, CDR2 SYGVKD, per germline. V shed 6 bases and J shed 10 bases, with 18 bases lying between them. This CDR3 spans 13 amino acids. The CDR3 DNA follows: TGTGCCATCAGCCCCGGACGAGGAGAAATCCAGTACTTC. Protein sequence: CAISPGRGEIQYF.

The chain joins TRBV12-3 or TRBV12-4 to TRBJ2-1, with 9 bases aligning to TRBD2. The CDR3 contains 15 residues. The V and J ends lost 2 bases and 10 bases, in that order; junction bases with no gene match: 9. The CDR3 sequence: CASSLRVAGVGEQFF. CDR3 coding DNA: TGTGCCAGCAGTTTAAGGGTAGCGGGAGTAGGCGAGCAGTTCTTC.

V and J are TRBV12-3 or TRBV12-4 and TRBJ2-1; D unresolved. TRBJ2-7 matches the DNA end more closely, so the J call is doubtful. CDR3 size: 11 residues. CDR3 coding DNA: TGTGCCAGCAGGGGCGGCAATGAGCAGTACTTC. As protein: CASRGGNEQYF.

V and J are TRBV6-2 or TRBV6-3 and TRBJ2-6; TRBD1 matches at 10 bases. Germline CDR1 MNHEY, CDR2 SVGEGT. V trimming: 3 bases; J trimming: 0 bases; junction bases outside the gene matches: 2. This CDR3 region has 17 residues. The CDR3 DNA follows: TGTGCCAGCAGTTATGGACAGGGGGTCTCTGGGGCCAACGTCCTGACTTTC. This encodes CASSYGQGVSGANVLTF.

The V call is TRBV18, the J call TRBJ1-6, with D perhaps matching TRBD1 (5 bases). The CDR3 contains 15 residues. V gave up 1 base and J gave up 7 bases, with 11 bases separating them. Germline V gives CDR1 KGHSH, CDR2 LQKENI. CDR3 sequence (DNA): TGTGCCAGCTCACCACTCGCACAGGACAATTCACCCCTCCACTTT. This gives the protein CASSPLAQDNSPLHF.

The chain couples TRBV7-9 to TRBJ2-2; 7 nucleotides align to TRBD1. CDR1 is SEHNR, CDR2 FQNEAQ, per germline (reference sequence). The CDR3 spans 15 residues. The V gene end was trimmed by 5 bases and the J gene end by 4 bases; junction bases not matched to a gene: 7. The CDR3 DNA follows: TGTGCCAGCAGCGTAACAGGGGCGATCACCGGGGAGCTGTTTTTT. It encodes CASSVTGAITGELFF.

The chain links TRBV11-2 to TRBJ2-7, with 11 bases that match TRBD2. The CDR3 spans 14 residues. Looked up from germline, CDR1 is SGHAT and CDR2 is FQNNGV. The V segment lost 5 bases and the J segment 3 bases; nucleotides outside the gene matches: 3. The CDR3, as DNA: TGTGCCAGCAGCCAACTAGCGGGAGACTACGAGCAGTACTTC. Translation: CASSQLAGDYEQYF.

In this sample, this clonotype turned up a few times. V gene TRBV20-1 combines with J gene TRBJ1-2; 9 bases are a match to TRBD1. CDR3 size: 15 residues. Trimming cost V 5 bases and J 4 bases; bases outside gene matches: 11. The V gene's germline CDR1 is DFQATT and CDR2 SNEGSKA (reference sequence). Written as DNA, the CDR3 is TGCAGTGCTGGCGGGACAGGGCTCAGTGGCTATGGCTACACCTTC. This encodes CSAGGTGLSGYGYTF.

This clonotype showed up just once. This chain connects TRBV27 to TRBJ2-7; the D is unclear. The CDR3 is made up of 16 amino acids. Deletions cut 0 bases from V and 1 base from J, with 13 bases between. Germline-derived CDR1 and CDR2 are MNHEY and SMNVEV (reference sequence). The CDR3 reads CASSLSSGRRSYEQYF. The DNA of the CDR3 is TGTGCCAGCAGTTTATCGTCCGGCAGGAGATCCTACGAGCAGTACTTC.

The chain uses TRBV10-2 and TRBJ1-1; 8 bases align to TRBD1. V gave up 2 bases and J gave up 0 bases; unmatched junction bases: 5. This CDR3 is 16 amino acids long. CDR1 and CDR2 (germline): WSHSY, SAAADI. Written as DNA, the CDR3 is TGCGCCAGCAGTGAGGGGACAGGCTTCATGAACACTGAAGCTTTCTTT. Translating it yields CASSEGTGFMNTEAFF.

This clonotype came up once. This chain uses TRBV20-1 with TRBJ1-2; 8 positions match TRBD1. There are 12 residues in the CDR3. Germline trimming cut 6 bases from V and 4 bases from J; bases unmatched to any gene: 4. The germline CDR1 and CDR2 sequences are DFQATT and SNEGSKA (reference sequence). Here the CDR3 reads CSATGTGYGYTF. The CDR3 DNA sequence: TGCAGTGCGACCGGGACAGGCTATGGCTACACCTTC.

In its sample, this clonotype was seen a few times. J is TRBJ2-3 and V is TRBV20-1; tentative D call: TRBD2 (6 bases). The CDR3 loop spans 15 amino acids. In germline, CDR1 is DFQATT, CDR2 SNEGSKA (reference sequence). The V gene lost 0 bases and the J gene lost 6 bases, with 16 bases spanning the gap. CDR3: CSARDPAREVDTQYF. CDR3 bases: TGCAGTGCTAGAGACCCAGCGAGGGAGGTGGATACGCAGTATTTT.

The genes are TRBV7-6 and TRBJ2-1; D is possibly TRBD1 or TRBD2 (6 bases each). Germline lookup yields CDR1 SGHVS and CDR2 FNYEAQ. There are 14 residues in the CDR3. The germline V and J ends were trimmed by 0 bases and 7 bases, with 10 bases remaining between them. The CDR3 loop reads CASSLAWGANEQFF. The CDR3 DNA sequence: TGTGCCAGCAGCTTAGCGTGGGGGGCAAATGAGCAGTTCTTC.

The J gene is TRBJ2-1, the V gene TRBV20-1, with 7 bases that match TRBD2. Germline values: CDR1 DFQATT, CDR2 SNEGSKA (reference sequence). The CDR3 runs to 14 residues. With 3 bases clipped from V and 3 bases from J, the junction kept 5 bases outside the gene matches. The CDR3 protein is CSASPAGVYNEQFF. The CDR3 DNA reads TGCAGTGCTAGTCCTGCGGGGGTCTACAATGAGCAGTTCTTC.

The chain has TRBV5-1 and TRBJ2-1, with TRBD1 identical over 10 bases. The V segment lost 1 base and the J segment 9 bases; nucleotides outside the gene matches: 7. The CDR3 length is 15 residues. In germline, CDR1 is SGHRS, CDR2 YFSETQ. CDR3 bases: TGCGCCAGCAGCTTGTTGGGACAGGGGAACGGTGAGCAGTTCTTC. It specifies CASSLLGQGNGEQFF.

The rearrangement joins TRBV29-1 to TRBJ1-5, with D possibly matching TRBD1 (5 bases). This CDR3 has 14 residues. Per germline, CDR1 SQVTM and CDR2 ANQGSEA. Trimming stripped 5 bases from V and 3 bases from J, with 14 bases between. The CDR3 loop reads CSVKIGVNNQPQHF. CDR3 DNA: TGCAGCGTTAAGATAGGGGTGAACAATCAGCCCCAGCATTTT.